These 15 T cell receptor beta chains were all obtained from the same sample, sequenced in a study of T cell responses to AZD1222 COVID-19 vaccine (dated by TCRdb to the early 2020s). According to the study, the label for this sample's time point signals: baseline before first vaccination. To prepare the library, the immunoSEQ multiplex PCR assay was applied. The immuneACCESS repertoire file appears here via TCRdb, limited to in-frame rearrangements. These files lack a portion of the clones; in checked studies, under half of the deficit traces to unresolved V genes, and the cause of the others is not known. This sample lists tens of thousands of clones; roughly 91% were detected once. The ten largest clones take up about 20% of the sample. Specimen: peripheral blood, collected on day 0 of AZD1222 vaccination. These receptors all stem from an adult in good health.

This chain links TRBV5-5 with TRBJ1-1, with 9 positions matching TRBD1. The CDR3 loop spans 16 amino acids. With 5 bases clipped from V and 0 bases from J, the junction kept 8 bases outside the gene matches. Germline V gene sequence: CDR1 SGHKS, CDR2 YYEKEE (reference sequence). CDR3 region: CASSTRTGVVNTEAFF. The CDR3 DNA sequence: TGTGCCAGCAGTACGAGGACAGGGGTTGTGAACACTGAAGCTTTCTTT.

CDR3 protein: CSASVSSVPYNSPLHF. CDR3 in DNA: TGCAGTGCTAGTGTCAGTTCGGTCCCCTATAATTCACCCCTCCACTTT. The rearrangement links TRBV20-1 to TRBJ1-6; D not resolved. Germline lookup yields CDR1 DFQATT and CDR2 SNEGSKA (reference sequence). There are 16 residues in the CDR3. V lost 3 bases and J 2 bases, leaving 14 bases between the germline ends.

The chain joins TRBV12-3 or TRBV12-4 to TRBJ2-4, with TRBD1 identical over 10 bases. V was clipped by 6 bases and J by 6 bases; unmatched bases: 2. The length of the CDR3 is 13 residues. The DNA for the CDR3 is TGTGCCAGCAGGACAGGGGGCGGAAACATTCAGTACTTC. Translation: CASRTGGGNIQYF.

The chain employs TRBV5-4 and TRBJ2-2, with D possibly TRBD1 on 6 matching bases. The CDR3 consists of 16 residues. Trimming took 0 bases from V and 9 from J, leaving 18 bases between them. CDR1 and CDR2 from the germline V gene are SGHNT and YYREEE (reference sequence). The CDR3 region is CASSLVGQGGGRELFF. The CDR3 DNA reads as TGTGCCAGCAGCTTGGTGGGGCAGGGTGGGGGCCGGGAGCTGTTTTTT.

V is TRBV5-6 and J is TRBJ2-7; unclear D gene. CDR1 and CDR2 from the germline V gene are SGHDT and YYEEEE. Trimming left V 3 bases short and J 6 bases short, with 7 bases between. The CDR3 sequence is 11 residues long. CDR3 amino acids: CASSSGSEQYF. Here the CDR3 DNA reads TGTGCCAGCAGCTCAGGCTCCGAGCAGTACTTC.

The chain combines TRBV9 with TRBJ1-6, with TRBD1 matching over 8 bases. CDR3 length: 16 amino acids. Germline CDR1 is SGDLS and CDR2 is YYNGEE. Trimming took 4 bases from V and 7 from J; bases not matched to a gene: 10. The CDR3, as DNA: TGTGCCAGCAGCCTAACCACCGGGACAGGCAATTCACCCCTCCACTTT. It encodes CASSLTTGTGNSPLHF.

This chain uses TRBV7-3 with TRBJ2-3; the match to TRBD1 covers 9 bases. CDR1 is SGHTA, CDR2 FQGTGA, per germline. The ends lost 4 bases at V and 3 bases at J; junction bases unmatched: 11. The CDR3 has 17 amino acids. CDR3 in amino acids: CASSSFSTGGGTDTQYF. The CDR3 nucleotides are TGTGCCAGCAGCTCTTTCTCGACAGGGGGAGGTACAGATACGCAGTATTTT.

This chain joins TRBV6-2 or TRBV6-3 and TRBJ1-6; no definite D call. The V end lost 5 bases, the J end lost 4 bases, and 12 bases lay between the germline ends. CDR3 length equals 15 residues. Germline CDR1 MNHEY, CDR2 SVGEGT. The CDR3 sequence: CASSAGPAYNSPLHF. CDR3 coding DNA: TGTGCCAGCAGTGCAGGACCCGCTTATAATTCACCCCTCCACTTT.

The CDR3 is CASSMPTGSGELFF. The CDR3 DNA reads as TGTGCCAGTAGTATGCCCACAGGTTCCGGGGAGCTGTTTTTT. The chain joins TRBV19 to TRBJ2-2; maybe TRBD1 (5 bases). This CDR3 is 14 amino acids long. Trimming took 3 bases from V and 6 from J, leaving 11 bases between them. The germline CDR1 and CDR2 sequences are LNHDA and SQIVND (reference sequence).

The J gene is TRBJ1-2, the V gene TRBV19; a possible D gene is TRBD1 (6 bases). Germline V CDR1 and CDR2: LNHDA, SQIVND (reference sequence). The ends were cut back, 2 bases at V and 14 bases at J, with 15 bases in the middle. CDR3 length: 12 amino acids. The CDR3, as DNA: TGTGCCAGTAGTATATGGGACACCCCGGCAACCTTC. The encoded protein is CASSIWDTPATF.

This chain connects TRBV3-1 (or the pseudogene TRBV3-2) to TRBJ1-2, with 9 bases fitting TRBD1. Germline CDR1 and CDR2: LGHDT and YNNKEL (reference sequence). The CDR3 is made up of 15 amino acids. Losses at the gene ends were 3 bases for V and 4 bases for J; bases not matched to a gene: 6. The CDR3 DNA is TGTGCCAGCAGCCAGCCACAGGGGGCTGGCTATGGCTACACCTTC. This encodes CASSQPQGAGYGYTF.

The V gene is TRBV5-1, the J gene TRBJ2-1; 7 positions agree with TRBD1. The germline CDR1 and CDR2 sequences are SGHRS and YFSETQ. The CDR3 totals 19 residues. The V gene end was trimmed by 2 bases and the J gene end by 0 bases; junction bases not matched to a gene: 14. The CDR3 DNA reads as TGCGCCAGCAGCTTCCAGACAGGGACCTTCGCTGTCTCCTACAATGAGCAGTTCTTC. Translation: CASSFQTGTFAVSYNEQFF. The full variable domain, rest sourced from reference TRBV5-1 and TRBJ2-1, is KAGVTQTPRYLIKTRGQQVTLSCSPISGHRSVSWYQQTPGQGLQFLFEYFSETQRNKGNFPGRFSGRQFSNSRSEMNVSTLELGDSALYLCASSFQTGTFAVSYNEQFFGPGTRLTVL.

CDR3 DNA sequence: TGTGCCAGTTCTAACAGGGGGGGACAGCCCCAGCATTTT. It specifies CASSNRGGQPQHF. The J gene is TRBJ1-5, the V gene TRBV19; 8 bases map to TRBD1. This CDR3 is built from 13 residues. The ends lost 8 bases at V and 7 bases at J; junction bases unmatched: 7. CDR1 and CDR2 from the germline V gene are LNHDA and SQIVND (reference sequence).

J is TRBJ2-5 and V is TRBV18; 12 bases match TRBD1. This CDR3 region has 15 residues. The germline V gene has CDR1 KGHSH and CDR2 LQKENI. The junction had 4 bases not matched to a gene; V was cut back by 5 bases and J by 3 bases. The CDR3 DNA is TGTGCCAGCTCAACCGGGACAGGGGGCGAAGAGACCCAGTACTTC. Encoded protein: CASSTGTGGEETQYF. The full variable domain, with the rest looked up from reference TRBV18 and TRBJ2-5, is NAGVMQNPRHLVRRRGQEARLRCSPMKGHSHVYWYRQLPEEGLKFMVYLQKENIIDESGMPKERFSAEFPKEGPSILRIQQVVRGDSAAYFCASSTGTGGEETQYFGPGTRLLVL.

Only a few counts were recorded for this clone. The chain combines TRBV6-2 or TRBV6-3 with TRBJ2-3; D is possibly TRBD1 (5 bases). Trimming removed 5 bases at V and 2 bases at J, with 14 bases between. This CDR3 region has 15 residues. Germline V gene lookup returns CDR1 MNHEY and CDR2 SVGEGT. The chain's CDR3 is CASSPQGTYTDTQYF. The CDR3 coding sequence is TGTGCCAGCAGTCCCCAGGGAACTTACACAGATACGCAGTATTTT.